The clone carrying this T cell receptor beta chain was detected a few times. Its antigen is undetermined. Caucasian individuals from Russia who were healthy and aged 6 to 90 acted as donors. Each sample yielded at least 7 million isolated PBMCs. This entry comes from a study of blood T cells in healthy people across ages. CDR1 and CDR2 (germline): SGHRS, YFSETQ. With 0 bases clipped from V and 0 bases from J, the junction kept 2 bases outside the gene matches. There are 16 residues in the CDR3. Combining a sample-barcoded 5' primer with a J-beta primer mix, a second PCR ran for about 7 to 11 cycles. Every cDNA molecule bore a tag from a template-switch adaptor containing 12 random nucleotides. TCRdb recomputed calls from the 5' RACE reads with MiXCR, one row per CDR3 protein. The sample lists some 1.4 million distinct CDR3 sequences; approximately 42% were seen once. Study results and limitations: With age, beta diversity per million T cells declined roughly linearly, significantly by about 40.

J is TRBJ2-2 and V is TRBV5-1, with TRBD1 matching 7 bases. The clonotype was recovered from a woman aged 18-29 years in good health. Sequences were obtained from blood. CDR3 residues: CASSLGDSTNTGELFF. CDR3 coding DNA: TGCGCCAGCAGCTTGGGGGACAGTACGAACACCGGGGAGCTGTTTTTT.